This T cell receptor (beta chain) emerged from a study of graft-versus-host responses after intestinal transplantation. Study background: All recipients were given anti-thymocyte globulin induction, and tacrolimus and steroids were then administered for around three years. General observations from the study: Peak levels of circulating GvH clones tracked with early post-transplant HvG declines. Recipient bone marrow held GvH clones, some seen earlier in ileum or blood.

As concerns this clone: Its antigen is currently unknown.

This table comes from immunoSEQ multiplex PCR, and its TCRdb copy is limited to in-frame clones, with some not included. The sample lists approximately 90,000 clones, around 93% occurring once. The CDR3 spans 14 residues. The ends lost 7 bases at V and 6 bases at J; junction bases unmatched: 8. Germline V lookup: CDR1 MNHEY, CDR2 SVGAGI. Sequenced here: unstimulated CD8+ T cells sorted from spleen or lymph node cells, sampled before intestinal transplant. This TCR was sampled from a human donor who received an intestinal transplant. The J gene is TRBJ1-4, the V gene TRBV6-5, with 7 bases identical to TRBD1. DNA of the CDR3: TGTGCCAGCAACATCCCCGGGACAGATGAAAAACTGTTTTTT. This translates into CASNIPGTDEKLFF.